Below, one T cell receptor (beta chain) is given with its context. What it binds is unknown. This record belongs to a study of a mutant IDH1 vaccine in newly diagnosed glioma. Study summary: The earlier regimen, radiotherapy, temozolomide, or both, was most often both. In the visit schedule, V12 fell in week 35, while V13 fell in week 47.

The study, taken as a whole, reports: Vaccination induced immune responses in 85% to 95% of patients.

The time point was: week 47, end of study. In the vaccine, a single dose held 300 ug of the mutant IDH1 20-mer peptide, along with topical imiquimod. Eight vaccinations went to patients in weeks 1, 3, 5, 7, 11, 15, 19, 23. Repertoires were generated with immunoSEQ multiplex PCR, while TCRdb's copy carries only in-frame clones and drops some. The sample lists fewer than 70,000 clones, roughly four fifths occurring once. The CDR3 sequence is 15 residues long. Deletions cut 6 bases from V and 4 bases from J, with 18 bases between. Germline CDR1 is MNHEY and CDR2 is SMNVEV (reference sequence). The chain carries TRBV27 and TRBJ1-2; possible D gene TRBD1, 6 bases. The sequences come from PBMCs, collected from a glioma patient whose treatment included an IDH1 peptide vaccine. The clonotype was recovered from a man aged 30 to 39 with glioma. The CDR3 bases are TGTGCCAGCAGACCAGACTTCACAGGGAGCTATGGCTACACCTTC. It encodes CASRPDFTGSYGYTF.